These 9 T cell receptor beta chains were all obtained from the same sample, sequenced in a study of blood T cell repertoires in COVID-19. Profiling relied on immunoSEQ multiplex PCR, and the TCRdb table lists in-frame clones only, not all of them. This table has 16,000 or so clones, 70% to 90% appearing once. Source material: peripheral blood. The receptors were sampled from a human donor in a cohort sampled during active COVID-19.

The rearrangement joins TRBV9 to TRBJ2-1; 7 positions agree with TRBD2. This CDR3 spans 15 amino acids. Trimming at V came to 2 bases and at J to 4 bases, leaving 6 bases not matched to a gene. Germline assignment: CDR1 SGDLS and CDR2 YYNGEE. In nucleotides, the CDR3 is TGTGCCAGCAGCGTCCTTGGGGGGGGATACAATGAGCAGTTCTTC. As protein: CASSVLGGGYNEQFF.

This chain links TRBV2 with TRBJ2-7; 8 nucleotides line up with TRBD2. This CDR3 spans 14 amino acids. J was trimmed by 6 bases and V by 1 base; bases with no gene match: 5. Germline V gene sequence: CDR1 SNHLY, CDR2 FYNNEI. For the CDR3, the DNA is TGTGCCAGCAGTGAAGATTCCAGCGGGGGCGAGCAGTACTTC. Protein: CASSEDSSGGEQYF.

This clone has only a few counts. The V gene is TRBV9, the J gene TRBJ2-7; 9 nucleotides match TRBD1. The V segment lost 2 bases and the J segment 6 bases; nucleotides outside the gene matches: 12. The germline V gene encodes CDR1 SGDLS and CDR2 YYNGEE. The CDR3 loop spans 16 amino acids. CDR3 in DNA: TGTGCCAGCAGCGTTGGAGACCTGACAGGGGGACCCGAGCAGTACTTC. This codes for CASSVGDLTGGPEQYF.

CDR3 coding DNA: TGTGCCAGCAGCGTAGGGGTCGGACTGAGCACAGATACGCAGTATTTT. It translates to CASSVGVGLSTDTQYF. V usage is TRBV9 and J usage is TRBJ2-3; a weak D match, TRBD2 (5 bases). V lost 0 bases and J 0 bases, leaving 11 bases between the germline ends. The CDR3 is made up of 16 amino acids. Germline V gene data show CDR1 as SGDLS and CDR2 as YYNGEE.

CDR3 residues: CASSRGTGTSNYGYTF. As DNA, the CDR3 is TGTGCCAGTAGCAGGGGAACAGGGACCTCTAACTATGGCTACACCTTC. The chain is built from TRBV19 and TRBJ1-2, with D maybe TRBD1 (6 bases). Germline-derived CDR1 and CDR2 are LNHDA and SQIVND (reference sequence). There are 16 residues in the CDR3. Between the trimmed V and J ends, which lost 6 bases and 0 bases, there was a span of 17 bases.

The chain combines TRBV7-3 with TRBJ2-3; TRBD1 matches at 7 bases. The CDR3 extends over 14 amino acids. The V gene's germline CDR1 is SGHTA and CDR2 FQGTGA. V shed 6 bases and J 4 bases; nucleotides not matched to a gene: 7. The CDR3, as DNA: TGTGCCAGCAGTAGGGGGCGCTCGTCAGATACGCAGTATTTT. Encoded protein: CASSRGRSSDTQYF.

This rearrangement joins TRBV5-1 to TRBJ1-2; unclear D gene. The V end lost 0 bases, the J end lost 1 base, and 10 bases lay between the germline ends. There are 15 residues in the CDR3. CDR1 SGHRS and CDR2 YFSETQ come from the germline V gene. The CDR3: CASSLGSTNNYGYTF. In DNA, the CDR3 is TGCGCCAGCAGCTTGGGTTCCACAAATAACTATGGCTACACCTTC.

The chain carries TRBV7-9 and TRBJ2-5; D is unclear. Trimming stripped 7 bases from V and 5 bases from J, with 11 bases between. This CDR3 is 12 amino acids long. The germline V gene has CDR1 SEHNR and CDR2 FQNEAQ (reference sequence). CDR3 sequence: CASTYLRETQYF. The CDR3 DNA is TGTGCCAGCACCTACTTGAGGGAGACCCAGTACTTC.

V is TRBV30 and J is TRBJ2-5; maybe TRBD1 (5 bases). CDR3 size: 11 residues. Trimming cost V 8 bases and J 3 bases, with 10 bases left between them. CDR1 GTSNPN and CDR2 SVGIG come from the germline V gene (reference sequence). CDR3 DNA: TGTGCCCGAGGACACAAAGAGACCCAGTACTTC. Translated, it gives CARGHKETQYF.